Here is one T cell receptor (beta chain) with its context. Its binding antigen is unknown. The sample holds no much larger clone one base away, and base qualities are not on file. This sample stems from a study of T cell repertoires in ileal Crohn's disease (dated 2019 in TCRdb). For the wider study: The median duration of disease was approximately 8.5 years, and at the time of surgery 35% of patients were active smokers. Every patient underwent surgery because of a complication, which was stricturing disease in 61% of cases and penetrating disease in about 40%. Roughly half of the patients were given postoperative therapy, with 18 on anti-TNF agents and approximately ten on thiopurines. M6 samples were neoterminal ileum biopsies taken at postoperative colonoscopy. A prospective multicentre cohort supplied the roughly 59 Crohn's disease patients whose TCR repertoires were analysed. The study was conducted in parallel with a multicentre cohort that was designed to identify predictors of early endoscopic recurrence following ileocolonic resection. Endoscopic postoperative recurrence was defined as a Rutgeerts score above i0. The study sequenced approximately 180 mucosal samples from roughly 60 patients, taken at several locations on the surgical specimen and at postoperative endoscopy.

Reading the label with the study, this specimen's time point is: neoterminal ileum biopsy at postoperative endoscopy, about 6 months after surgery. Eligible patients were adults with ileal or ileocolonic Crohn's disease who had an indication for ileocolonic resection. Whole ileal mucosal biopsies were stored frozen at -80°C before DNA extraction. A TRizol-based method was used to extract genomic DNA from the frozen whole biopsies, and the DNA was quantified with a NanoDrop 2000 spectrophotometer. V is shortened by 0 bases, J by 3 bases, and the region joining them spans 9 bases. From its cysteine to its phenylalanine, the CDR3 spans 14 amino acids. The kept DNA is CDR3 alone, 42 bases in frame from the first base. Per the germline V gene, SGHDT is the CDR1 and YYEEEE is the CDR2. For commercial TCRB immunosequencing, approximately 480 nanograms of biopsy DNA were submitted for each sample. A two-step, amplification bias-controlled multiplex PCR was used by Adaptive Biotechnology to amplify CDR3 regions from genomic DNA. Primers covering every V and J gene segment were used in the first PCR, while barcodes and Illumina adapters were added in the second PCR. CDR3 libraries were sequenced on an Illumina instrument. In the source study's methods: Analysis combined the vendor-provided pipelines with custom analysis of raw data in R/Bioconductor under R version 3.3.0. Clonality, which ranges from 0 to 1, was calculated as the inverse of the normalised Shannon entropy across all productive clones. High-frequency clones were defined as the share of the repertoire occupied by the top 100 clones, with only clones passing a 95% confidence test being retained. Repertoire diversity was measured with the Simpson index, and overlap between samples was measured with the Morisita-Horn index. TCRdb took over this immuneACCESS table, retaining in-frame rearrangements with V and J assigned. Such tables are incomplete; in checked studies, under half of the missing clones stem from an unresolved V gene, and the remainder is unexplained. V, J and clone size derive from that table, while D and trimming were established from the DNA sequence. The sample contains about 3,900 clones, 60% to 80% of them found a single time. Around 13% of the sample goes to the ten largest clones.

Overall study outcomes, separate from this receptor: Compared with CD4 T cells, sorted CD8 T cells held more high-frequency clones, which suggests that the mucosal expansions were mostly CD8. Only a subgroup of patients, of unstated size, had mucosal CD4 and CD8 T cells sorted and sequenced. A significantly higher proportion of clonal expansions was observed in active smokers at surgery than in non-smokers (about 25% vs 20%, p=0.02). Higher high-frequency clone percentages at surgery were associated with endoscopic recurrence; all patients with clonality above 26.8% (18/57) had recurrence. Postoperative endoscopy timing varied within the first year after surgery, with a median delay of around seven months.

This receptor was identified in an adult with Crohn's disease. This receptor chain uses TRBV5-6 and TRBJ1-2; perhaps TRBD1 is the D gene, with 5 bases matching. Sequencing used ileal tissue. The DNA reads as follows: TGTGCCAGCAGCTTGGCCAGGGAGGACTATGGCTACACCTTC. Its product reads: CASSLAREDYGYTF.